The 5 T cell receptor beta chains below were found in one sample sequenced in a study of blood T cell repertoires in COVID-19 (dated by TCRdb to the early 2020s). Receptor libraries were prepared by the immunoSEQ multiplex PCR assay. Imported from immuneACCESS, the table was reduced by TCRdb to in-frame sequences with V and J called. These copies leave out some clones; in studies compared against another copy, an unresolved V gene accounts for under half, and the cause of the remainder is not known. The sample table shows 300,000 to 400,000 clones, and around nine tenths are seen once. In total, the top ten clones hold about 5.2% of the sample. Sample: PBMCs or T cells enriched from blood (not recorded which). Receptor source: a man in his fifties or sixties who had recovered from COVID-19.

J is TRBJ2-7 and V is TRBV6-5; 8 nucleotides line up with TRBD1. Germline lookup yields CDR1 MNHEY and CDR2 SVGAGI. With V trimmed by 0 bases and J by 6 bases, 7 bases remained unmatched. This CDR3 is 15 amino acids long. The CDR3 DNA sequence: TGTGCCAGCAGTTACTCCCCAGGGGGCGCGGCCGAGCAGTACTTC. It translates to CASSYSPGGAAEQYF.

This chain connects TRBV9 to TRBJ1-3, with 7 bases identical to TRBD1. Germline trimming cut 5 bases from V and 3 bases from J; bases unmatched to any gene: 2. The CDR3 has 13 amino acids. Per germline, CDR1 SGDLS and CDR2 YYNGEE. In DNA, the CDR3 is TGTGCCAGCAGTTACAGGGGTGGAAACACCATATATTTT. Amino acids: CASSYRGGNTIYF.

The genes are TRBV7-3 and TRBJ1-5; D remains ambiguous. Germline V lookup: CDR1 SGHTA, CDR2 FQGTGA. This CDR3 contains 13 residues. The ends were cut back, 4 bases at V and 5 bases at J, with 9 bases in the middle. CDR3 amino acids: CASSSRGDQPQHF. The CDR3 DNA reads as TGTGCCAGCAGCTCCCGTGGAGATCAGCCCCAGCATTTT.

V usage is TRBV5-1 and J usage is TRBJ2-5; TRBD2 is a possible D gene (7 bases). Germline V lookup: CDR1 SGHRS, CDR2 YFSETQ. Trimming took 4 bases from V and 2 from J, leaving 18 bases between them. This CDR3 is 16 amino acids long. The CDR3 spells CASSTGLGGAQETQYF. The CDR3 coding sequence is TGCGCCAGCAGCACCGGACTAGGGGGAGCACAAGAGACCCAGTACTTC.

The genes are TRBV7-9 and TRBJ2-1, with 9 bases that match TRBD1. Germline V CDR1 and CDR2: SEHNR, FQNEAQ (reference sequence). V lost 4 bases, J lost 0 bases, and 4 bases stayed unmatched. The CDR3 contains 16 residues. CDR3 in amino acids: CASSSSDRGSYNEQFF. DNA for the CDR3: TGTGCCAGCAGCTCCTCGGACAGGGGCTCCTACAATGAGCAGTTCTTC.